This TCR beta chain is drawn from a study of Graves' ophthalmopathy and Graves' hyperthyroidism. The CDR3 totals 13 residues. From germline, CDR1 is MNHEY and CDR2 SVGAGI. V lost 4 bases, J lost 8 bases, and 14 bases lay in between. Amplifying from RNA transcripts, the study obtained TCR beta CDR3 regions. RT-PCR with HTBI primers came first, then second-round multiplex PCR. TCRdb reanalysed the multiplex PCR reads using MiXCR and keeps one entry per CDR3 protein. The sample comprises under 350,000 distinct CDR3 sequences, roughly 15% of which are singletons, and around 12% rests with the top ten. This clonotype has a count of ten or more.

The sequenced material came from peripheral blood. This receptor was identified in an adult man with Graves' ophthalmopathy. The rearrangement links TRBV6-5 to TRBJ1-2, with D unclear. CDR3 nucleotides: TGTGCCAGCAGTTCCGGGCCGGCGTGGGGCTACACCTTC. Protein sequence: CASSSGPAWGYTF.